Below, one TCR beta chain is given with its context. Antigen: not known. These data are taken from a study of identical twins. Findings of the study overall: Out-of-frame alpha sequences shared by twins were enriched for low generation probability. It was cross-sectional statistical analysis, not following the same donors, that the conclusions relied on.

Template switching created a universal primer site, and the cDNA included unique molecular identifiers. MiXCR, applied by TCRdb to the 5' RACE reads, yields one record per CDR3 protein. The sample has 200,000 to 250,000 distinct CDR3 sequences; 6.5% are singletons. This CDR3 comprises 16 residues. The V gene end was trimmed by 4 bases and the J gene end by 7 bases; junction bases not matched to a gene: 8. CDR1 PRHDT and CDR2 FYEKMQ come from the germline V gene (reference sequence). In addition, the sample was reused for a study of T cells expressing NK-cell markers. That work states: Whether the expanded NKG2C+ T cell clones recognized HCMV remained unclear.

The chain links TRBV13 to TRBJ2-7, with TRBD2 identical over 15 bases. Material for sequencing was CD8+ T cells sorted from blood. This receptor was taken from a woman aged 18-35 years in good health. The CDR3 protein is CASSSPAGLAGGEQYF. The CDR3 region has the DNA TGTGCCAGCAGCTCCCCGGCGGGACTAGCGGGGGGAGAGCAGTACTTC.